Shown below are 7 T cell receptor beta chains from a single sample sequenced in a study of patients and donors after allogeneic stem cell transplantation. TCRdb fed the RT-PCR reads into MiXCR, producing one record per CDR3 protein. This table holds fewer than 180,000 distinct CDR3 sequences, 30% to 45% found once. The sequenced sample consisted of blood, either unsorted or a sorted T cell fraction (not recorded which). All receptors come from a human donor who was either an allogeneic HSCT recipient or a stem cell or donor lymphocyte infusion donor (not recorded which). It is not recorded whose cells these are; they may come from a transplant donor.

The V and J genes are TRBV7-9 and TRBJ1-1, with D hard to call. With 2 bases removed from V and 4 bases from J, the gap between germline ends came to 17 bases. Germline V gene lookup returns CDR1 SEHNR and CDR2 FQNEAQ (reference sequence). CDR3 size: 16 residues. The CDR3 nucleotides read TGTGCCAGCAGCTTACGCAGTCAAGGCAAGGGCACTGAAGCTTTCTTT. Translated, it gives CASSLRSQGKGTEAFF.

This clonotype was seen a single time. This chain joins TRBV29-1 and TRBJ1-2; D unresolved. V lost 2 bases and J lost 0, with 7 bases in between. CDR3 length: 13 residues. Germline V gives CDR1 SQVTM, CDR2 ANQGSEA. CDR3 nucleotide sequence: TGCAGCGTTGAAACAGCGACTAACTATGGCTACACCTTC. Translation gives CSVETATNYGYTF.

This clonotype was counted once. V and J are TRBV7-3 and TRBJ2-1; 11 bases map to TRBD2. Unmatched junction bases numbered 9, after V lost 1 base and J lost 4 bases. Germline V gene data show CDR1 as SGHTA and CDR2 as FQGTGA. The CDR3 loop spans 18 amino acids. The DNA for the CDR3 is TGTGCCAGCAGCTTAAGCCCCGGGCTAGCGGGGGGATACAATGAGCAGTTCTTC. It codes for CASSLSPGLAGGYNEQFF.

This chain links TRBV9 with TRBJ1-6, with D unclear. Germline CDR1 reads SGDLS; CDR2 reads YYNGEE. Trimming cost V 4 bases and J 0 bases, with 11 bases left between them. There are 16 residues in the CDR3. CDR3 sequence: CASSQHPSSYNSPLHF. Here the CDR3 DNA reads TGTGCCAGCAGCCAACACCCGAGCTCCTATAATTCACCCCTCCACTTT. Full variable domain (outside the CDR3, taken from reference TRBV9 and TRBJ1-6): DSGVTQTPKHLITATGQRVTLRCSPRSGDLSVYWYQQSLDQGLQFLIQYYNGEERAKGNILERFSAQQFPDLHSELNLSSLELGDSALYFCASSQHPSSYNSPLHFGNGTRLTVT.

This chain connects TRBV4-3 to TRBJ1-1, with no clear D. This CDR3 contains 13 residues. The germline gives CDR1 LGHNA, CDR2 YSLEER. Trimming took off 6 bases at V and 3 bases at J, with 11 bases between the two ends. The CDR3 sequence: CASRSGLDTEAFF. CDR3 DNA: TGCGCCAGCAGATCGGGCCTCGACACTGAAGCTTTCTTT.

At least ten counts were recorded for this clonotype. CDR3 nucleotides: TGTGCCATCAGTGAAGGGACAGAATTACCTTATAGCAATCAGCCCCAGCATTTT. Amino acid sequence: CAISEGTELPYSNQPQHF. The chain carries TRBV10-3 and TRBJ1-5; 7 bases fit TRBD1. V lost 3 bases to trimming and J lost 0 bases; unmatched junction nucleotides: 11. The CDR3 is made up of 18 amino acids. Germline V gives CDR1 ENHRY, CDR2 SYGVKD.

Written as DNA, the CDR3 is TGTGCCACCAGCCTCCGTTTGCAAGACGGAGGTCCCACAGATACGCAGTATTTT. Amino acids: CATSLRLQDGGPTDTQYF. The chain combines TRBV15 with TRBJ2-3; the D gene is possibly TRBD2 (5 bases). Trimming left V 5 bases short and J 2 bases short, with 23 bases between. The V gene's germline CDR1 is LNHNV and CDR2 YYDKDF (reference sequence). The CDR3 extends over 18 amino acids.